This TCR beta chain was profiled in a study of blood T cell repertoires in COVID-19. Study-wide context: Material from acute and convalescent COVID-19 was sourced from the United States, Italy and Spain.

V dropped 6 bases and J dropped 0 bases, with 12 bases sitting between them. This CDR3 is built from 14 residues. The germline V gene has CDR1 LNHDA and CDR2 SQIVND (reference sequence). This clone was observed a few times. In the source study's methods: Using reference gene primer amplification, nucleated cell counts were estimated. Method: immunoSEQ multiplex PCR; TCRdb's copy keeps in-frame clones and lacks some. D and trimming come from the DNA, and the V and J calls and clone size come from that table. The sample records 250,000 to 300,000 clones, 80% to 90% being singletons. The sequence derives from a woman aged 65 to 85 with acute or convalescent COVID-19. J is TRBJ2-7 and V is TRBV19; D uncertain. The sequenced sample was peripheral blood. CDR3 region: CASSRQAGSYEQYF. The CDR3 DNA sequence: TGTGCCAGTAGCCGCCAGGCAGGCTCCTACGAGCAGTACTTC.